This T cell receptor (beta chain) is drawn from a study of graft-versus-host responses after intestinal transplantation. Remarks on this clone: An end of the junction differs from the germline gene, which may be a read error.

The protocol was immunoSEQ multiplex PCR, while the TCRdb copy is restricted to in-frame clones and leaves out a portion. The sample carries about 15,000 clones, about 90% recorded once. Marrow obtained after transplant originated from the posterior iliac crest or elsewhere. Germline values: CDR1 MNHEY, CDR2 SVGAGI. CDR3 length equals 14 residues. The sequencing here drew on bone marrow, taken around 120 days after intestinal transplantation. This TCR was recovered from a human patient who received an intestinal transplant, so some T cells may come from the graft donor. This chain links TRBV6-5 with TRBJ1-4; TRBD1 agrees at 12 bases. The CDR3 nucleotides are TGTGCCAGCAGGGGACAGGGGGCTAACGAAAAACTGTTTTTT. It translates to CASRGQGANEKLFF.